The rows below give T cell receptor beta chains drawn from one sample of a study of control samples from healthy donors and cancer patients. Sequencing used immunoSEQ multiplex PCR; TCRdb keeps in-frame clones, though not all of them. The profile shows 100,000 or so clones, roughly 87% of them singletons. Sequencing used blood. The receptors stem from a woman aged 50 to 60 in good health. The CDR3 runs from the conserved cysteine through the conserved F or W.

>TRBV27|TRBJ2-1
CASSFVGGNEQFF
>TRBV9|TRBJ1-2
CASSVEVGRYGYTF
>TRBV25-1|TRBJ2-7
CASSGSSGEQYF
>TRBV7-8|TRBJ2-2
CASSLAQGNTGELFF
>TRBV18|TRBJ1-4
CASYYAPNEKLFF
>TRBV30|TRBJ1-5
CAWSVVTGRDQPQHF
>TRBV5-1|TRBJ1-5
CASSQTGGGLQPQHF
>TRBV6-5|TRBJ2-1
CASIPGGTYNEQFF
>TRBV9|TRBJ2-3
CASSFRTSGTGGHTDTQYF
>TRBV18|TRBJ1-1
CASSPRQGYMNTEAFF
>TRBV6-5|TRBJ1-3
CASMRLAFSGNTIYF
>TRBV4-1|TRBJ2-3
CASSQDGVRGAADTQYF
>TRBV11-3|TRBJ2-1
CASSPNRDRAYNEQFF
>TRBV7-9|TRBJ2-1
CASSLVSVNEQFF
>TRBV18|TRBJ1-1
CASSPPGLTTEAFF
>TRBV19|TRBJ2-5
CASSTSGGYQETQYF